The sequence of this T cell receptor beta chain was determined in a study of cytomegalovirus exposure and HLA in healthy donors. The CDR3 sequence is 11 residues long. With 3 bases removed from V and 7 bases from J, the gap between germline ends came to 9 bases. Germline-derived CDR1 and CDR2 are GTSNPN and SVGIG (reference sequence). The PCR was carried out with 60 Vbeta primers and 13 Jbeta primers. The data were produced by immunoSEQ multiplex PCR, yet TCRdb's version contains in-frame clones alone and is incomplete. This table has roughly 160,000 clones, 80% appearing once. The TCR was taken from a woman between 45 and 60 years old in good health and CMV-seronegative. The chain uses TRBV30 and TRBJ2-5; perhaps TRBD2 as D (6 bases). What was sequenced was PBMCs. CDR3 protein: CAWRLEGTQYF. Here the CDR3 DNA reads TGTGCCTGGAGGTTGGAGGGGACCCAGTACTTC.